A single sample gave rise to the 11 T cell receptor beta chains below, sequenced in a study of cytomegalovirus exposure and HLA in healthy donors. A multiplex PCR was run with 60 Vbeta primers and 13 Jbeta primers. Generated by immunoSEQ multiplex PCR, the TCRdb table keeps only in-frame clones and is missing some. In the table there are 150,000 to 200,000 clones, 81% of which are singletons. Material for sequencing was PBMCs. The receptor source for this set is a man aged 45-65 years in good health and CMV-seropositive.

The genes are TRBV10-3 and TRBJ2-5; TRBD1 aligns across 7 bases. The better agreement between TRBJ2-7 and the DNA end casts doubt on the J call. The CDR3 length is 18 residues. Looked up from germline, CDR1 is ENHRY and CDR2 is SYGVKD. In DNA, the CDR3 is TGTGCCATCAGCTGGACAGGACTTAAAGAGGGTCTTATTCCCGAGCAGTACTTC. Protein product: CAISWTGLKEGLIPEQYF.

This clone was seen many times. The J gene is TRBJ2-7, the V gene TRBV6-1; D call uncertain. The germline V gene encodes CDR1 MNHNS and CDR2 SASEGT. The CDR3 loop spans 13 amino acids. Trimming shortened V by 2 bases and J by 2 bases, and 7 bases separated the two germline ends. DNA of the CDR3: TGTGCCAGCAGTGAAAGTAACACCTACGAGCAGTACTTC. It specifies CASSESNTYEQYF.

This chain joins TRBV28 and TRBJ1-2; tentative D call: TRBD1 (6 bases). Trimming removed 3 bases from V and 1 base from J, with 12 bases in between. CDR1 is MDHEN, CDR2 SYDVKM, per germline. The CDR3 totals 15 residues. The CDR3 reads CASSFVGAGNYGYTF. The DNA for the CDR3 is TGTGCCAGCAGTTTCGTGGGGGCGGGTAACTATGGCTACACCTTC.

The rearrangement links TRBV5-8 to TRBJ2-7, with D possibly TRBD2 on 6 matching bases. Trimming took off 6 bases at V and 2 bases at J, with 12 bases between the two ends. This CDR3 is built from 13 residues. CDR1 and CDR2 (germline): SGHTS, YDEGEE. The CDR3 loop is CASTRQRAYEQYF. Written as DNA, the CDR3 is TGTGCCAGCACTCGACAGCGGGCCTACGAGCAGTACTTC.

The chain is built from TRBV7-9 and TRBJ2-7; no clear D gene. The CDR3 covers 14 residues. The germline V and J ends were trimmed by 6 bases and 5 bases, with 17 bases remaining between them. In germline, CDR1 is SEHNR, CDR2 FQNEAQ (reference sequence). The CDR3 DNA reads as TGTGCCAGCAGGAGGATTGGGTCTAGGAACGAGCAGTACTTC. Protein sequence: CASRRIGSRNEQYF.

The chain employs TRBV4-3 and TRBJ1-2; D possibly corresponds to TRBD1 (6 bases). This CDR3 comprises 13 residues. Germline V gene lookup returns CDR1 LGHNA and CDR2 YSLEER. V was trimmed by 5 bases and J by 4 bases, leaving 11 bases between them. CDR3 sequence reads: CASSEQGFYGYTF. CDR3 in DNA: TGCGCCAGCAGCGAACAGGGTTTCTATGGCTACACCTTC.

The chain recombines TRBV6-6 with TRBJ2-7; maybe TRBD1 (5 bases). The CDR3 contains 12 residues. V was cut by 7 bases and J by 6 bases, with 13 bases left in between. CDR1 is MNHNY, CDR2 SVGAGI, per germline (reference sequence). CDR3 residues: CASKKTESEQYF. As DNA, the CDR3 is TGTGCCAGCAAAAAGACAGAGTCCGAGCAGTACTTC.

The chain combines TRBV7-3 with TRBJ2-2; D uncertain. V shed 5 bases and J shed 0 bases, with 10 bases lying between them. CDR3 length equals 15 residues. Looked up from germline, CDR1 is SGHTA and CDR2 is FQGTGA. CDR3: CASSAPGPNTGELFF. In DNA, the CDR3 is TGTGCCAGCAGCGCTCCCGGTCCGAACACCGGGGAGCTGTTTTTT.

The rearrangement joins TRBV19 to TRBJ2-5; 9 nucleotides align to TRBD2. Germline V lookup: CDR1 LNHDA, CDR2 SQIVND (reference sequence). V lost 3 bases to trimming and J lost 4 bases; unmatched junction nucleotides: 12. The CDR3 is made up of 17 amino acids. For the CDR3, the DNA is TGTGCCAGTAGTATGGGTCCCTCCCGAGCGGGGGGAGAGACCCAGTACTTC. It translates to CASSMGPSRAGGETQYF.

This clone was found a few times. This chain's CDR3 is CARARDSSPQTGELFF. CDR3 DNA sequence: TGTGCCAGGGCACGGGACAGCTCACCCCAGACCGGGGAGCTGTTTTTT. The chain carries TRBV19 and TRBJ2-2; 7 nucleotides match TRBD1. CDR1 and CDR2 (germline): LNHDA, SQIVND (reference sequence). This CDR3 is 16 amino acids long. J lost 5 bases, V lost 9 bases, and 15 bases had no gene match.

The chain couples TRBV9 to TRBJ2-2, with 9 bases identical to TRBD1. The CDR3 is made up of 15 amino acids. Germline-derived CDR1 and CDR2 are SGDLS and YYNGEE. The junction had 8 bases not matched to a gene; V was cut back by 4 bases and J by 7 bases. For the CDR3, the DNA is TGTGCCAGCAGCATATGGACAGGGGCGGACGGGGAGCTGTTTTTT. This sequence encodes CASSIWTGADGELFF. Drawing the rest from reference TRBV9 and TRBJ2-2, the complete variable domain is DSGVTQTPKHLITATGQRVTLRCSPRSGDLSVYWYQQSLDQGLQFLIQYYNGEERAKGNILERFSAQQFPDLHSELNLSSLELGDSALYFCASSIWTGADGELFFGEGSRLTVL.